This T cell receptor beta chain was sequenced for a study of blood T cells in healthy people across ages. Study conclusions and caveats: Diversity estimates drawn from one million T cells were deemed underestimates.

Extracted total RNA amounted to at least 6 micrograms for each sample. A second about 7 to 12 cycle PCR used barcoded and J-beta primers. Each CDR3 protein is one row after TCRdb ran MiXCR on the 5' RACE reads. The table lists about 940,000 distinct CDR3 sequences, around 48% of them singletons. This CDR3 comprises 16 residues. Trimming cost V 0 bases and J 0 bases, with 13 bases left between them. The V gene's germline CDR1 is DFQATT and CDR2 SNEGSKA (reference sequence). Comment on this clonotype: What it binds is not known.

The V call is TRBV20-1, the J call TRBJ2-3, with D possibly being TRBD2 (6 bases). Sequencing used blood. This TCR derives from a man between 25 and 39 years old in good health. This chain's CDR3 is CSARDRGLSSTDTQYF. The CDR3, as DNA: TGCAGTGCTAGAGATAGGGGACTGTCTAGCACAGATACGCAGTATTTT.